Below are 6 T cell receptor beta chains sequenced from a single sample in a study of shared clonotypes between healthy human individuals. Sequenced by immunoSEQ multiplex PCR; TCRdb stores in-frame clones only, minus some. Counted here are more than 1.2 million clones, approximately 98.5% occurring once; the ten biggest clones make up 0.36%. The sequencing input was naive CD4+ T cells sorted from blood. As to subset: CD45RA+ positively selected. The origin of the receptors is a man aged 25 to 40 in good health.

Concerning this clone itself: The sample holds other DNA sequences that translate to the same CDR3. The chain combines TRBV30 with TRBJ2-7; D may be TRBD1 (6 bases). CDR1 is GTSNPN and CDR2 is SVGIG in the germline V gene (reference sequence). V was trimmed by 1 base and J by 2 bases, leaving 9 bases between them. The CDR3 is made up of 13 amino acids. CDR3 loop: CAWSEQGPYEQYF. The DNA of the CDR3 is TGTGCCTGGAGTGAACAGGGACCCTACGAGCAGTACTTC.

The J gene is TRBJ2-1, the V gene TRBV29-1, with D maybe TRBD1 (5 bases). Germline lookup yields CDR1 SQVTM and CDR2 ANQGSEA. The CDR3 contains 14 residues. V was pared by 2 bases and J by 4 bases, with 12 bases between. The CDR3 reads CSVEYETVYNEQFF. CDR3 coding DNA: TGCAGCGTTGAATATGAGACAGTATACAATGAGCAGTTCTTC.

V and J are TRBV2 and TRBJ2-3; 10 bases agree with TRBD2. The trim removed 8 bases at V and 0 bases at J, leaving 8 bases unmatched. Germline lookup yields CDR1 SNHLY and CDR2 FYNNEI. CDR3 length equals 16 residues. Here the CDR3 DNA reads TGTGCCAGCGCGCTAGCGGGAGCTTCGAGCACAGATACGCAGTATTTT. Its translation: CASALAGASSTDTQYF.

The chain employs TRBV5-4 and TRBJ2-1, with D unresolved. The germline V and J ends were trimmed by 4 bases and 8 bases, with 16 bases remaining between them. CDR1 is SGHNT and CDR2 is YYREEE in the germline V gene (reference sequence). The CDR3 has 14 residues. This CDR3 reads CASSHGDAIYEQFF. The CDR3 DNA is TGTGCCAGCAGCCACGGCGACGCTATCTATGAGCAGTTCTTC.

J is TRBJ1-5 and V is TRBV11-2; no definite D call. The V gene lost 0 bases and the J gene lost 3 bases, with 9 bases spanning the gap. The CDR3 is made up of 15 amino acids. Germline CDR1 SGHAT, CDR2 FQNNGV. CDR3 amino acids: CASSLDIMPNQPQHF. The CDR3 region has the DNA TGTGCCAGCAGCTTAGATATTATGCCCAATCAGCCCCAGCATTTT.

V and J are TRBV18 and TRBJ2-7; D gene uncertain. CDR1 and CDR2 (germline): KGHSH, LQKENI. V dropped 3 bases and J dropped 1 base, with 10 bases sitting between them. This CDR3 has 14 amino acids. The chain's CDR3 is CASSPNPRSYEQYF. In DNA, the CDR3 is TGTGCCAGCTCACCGAATCCCCGATCCTACGAGCAGTACTTC.